The clone carrying this T cell receptor (beta chain) was counted only a few times. Building the TCR beta libraries relied on iRepertoire HTBI primers, and CDR3 regions underwent Arm-PCR. Using its own MiXCR run on the multiplex PCR reads, TCRdb lists one record per CDR3 protein. The sample lists roughly 420,000 distinct CDR3 sequences, roughly 15% occurring once. These data belong to a study of regulatory T cells in long-lasting Graves disease. The germline gives CDR1 SGHVS, CDR2 FQNEAQ. The CDR3 has 15 amino acids. Trimming removed 1 base from V and 2 bases from J, with 9 bases in between. Time point reported: newly diagnosed GD, antithyroid drugs for less than 3 months. Preparation of the TCR library used RNA extracted from PBMCs. The same specimen was also included in a second study, on T cells in Graves' hyperthyroidism and ophthalmopathy.

The rearrangement links TRBV7-8 to TRBJ1-5; D gene uncertain. Sequenced here: peripheral blood mononuclear cells (PBMCs), sampled at new diagnosis, from a patient treated with antithyroid drugs. This receptor was identified in a woman between 18 and 29 years old with Graves disease. CDR3 residues: CASSLDGAGNQPQHF. The CDR3 DNA reads as TGTGCCAGCAGCTTAGACGGCGCGGGCAATCAGCCCCAGCATTTT.